The 5 T cell receptor beta chains below were found in one sample sequenced in a study of blood T cell repertoires in COVID-19. The data were produced by immunoSEQ multiplex PCR, yet TCRdb's version contains in-frame clones alone and is incomplete. The table includes 250,000 to 300,000 clones, around 90% detected once. Sequencing was performed on peripheral blood. The receptors were gathered from a woman aged 60-75 years with COVID-19, enrolled during active disease.

This sequence joins TRBV2 and TRBJ1-1; D might be TRBD1 (5 bases). Trimming left V 10 bases short and J 1 base short, with 19 bases between. Germline V gives CDR1 SNHLY, CDR2 FYNNEI. CDR3 length: 15 amino acids. This CDR3 reads CATRNIGAANTEAFF. CDR3 DNA sequence: TGTGCCACCCGGAATATAGGGGCAGCGAACACTGAAGCTTTCTTT.

The rearrangement joins TRBV7-2 to TRBJ1-5; D gene unclear. V was shortened by 5 bases and J by 6 bases, with 17 bases between the two germline ends. This CDR3 region has 15 residues. Germline loops: CDR1 SGHTA, CDR2 FQGNSA. The CDR3 region is CASSDRIGGSQPQHF. In DNA, the CDR3 is TGTGCCAGCAGCGATCGCATCGGCGGTAGTCAGCCCCAGCATTTT.

Notes on this clone: One junction end disagrees with the germline gene, perhaps due to a read error. The chain links TRBV27 to TRBJ2-1, with D possibly TRBD2 on 5 matching bases. Germline V lookup: CDR1 MNHEY, CDR2 SMNVEV (reference sequence). This CDR3 contains 16 residues. In DNA form, the CDR3 reads TGTGCCAGTAGTTTAGTTGGCGGCCGGGGTCCAAATGAGCAGTTCTTC. Its translation: CASSLVGGRGPNEQFF.

The chain has TRBV7-3 and TRBJ2-2, with D uncertain. This CDR3 is built from 15 residues. V lost 2 bases and J 7 bases, leaving 14 bases between the germline ends. Germline V lookup: CDR1 SGHTA, CDR2 FQGTGA. The CDR3 DNA is TGTGCCAGCAGCTTATCCCCTACAGAAGTCGGGGAGCTGTTTTTT. This codes for CASSLSPTEVGELFF.

V and J are TRBV18 and TRBJ2-5; 11 nucleotides line up with TRBD2. Germline V CDR1 and CDR2: KGHSH, LQKENI. V gave up 6 bases and J gave up 5 bases; unmatched junction bases: 5. This CDR3 is 14 amino acids long. In DNA, the CDR3 is TGTGCCAGCTCCCTAGCGGGAGGCAGGGAGACCCAGTACTTC. This translates into CASSLAGGRETQYF.